This T cell receptor (beta chain) derives from a study of radiotherapy plus CTLA-4 blockade in lung cancer. Study summary: Objective responses were documented in about 19% of patients, with disease control in roughly 30%. Findings and caveats of the study: Among reported predictors of response, early blood T cell clone dynamics with interferon-beta performed best.

Data came from immunoSEQ multiplex PCR; TCRdb stores just in-frame clones and leaves some out. Of tens of thousands of clones listed, 65% to 90% were seen once; the top ten hold about 22%. Germline V lookup: CDR1 SGHTA, CDR2 FQGNSA. V trimming: 4 bases; J trimming: 5 bases; junction bases outside the gene matches: 16. The CDR3 runs to 18 residues. A word on this clone: Its antigen is not identified.

The receptor was isolated from a human donor with non-small cell lung cancer whose response to radiotherapy plus ipilimumab could not be evaluated. The sample consisted of peripheral blood, taken from a patient treated with radiotherapy plus ipilimumab. The chain has TRBV7-2 and TRBJ2-2; 7 bases match TRBD2. The CDR3 DNA follows: TGTGCCAGCAGCTCGAGACTAGCCCCCGCTTTGCGGACCGGGGAGCTGTTTTTT. This gives the protein CASSSRLAPALRTGELFF.